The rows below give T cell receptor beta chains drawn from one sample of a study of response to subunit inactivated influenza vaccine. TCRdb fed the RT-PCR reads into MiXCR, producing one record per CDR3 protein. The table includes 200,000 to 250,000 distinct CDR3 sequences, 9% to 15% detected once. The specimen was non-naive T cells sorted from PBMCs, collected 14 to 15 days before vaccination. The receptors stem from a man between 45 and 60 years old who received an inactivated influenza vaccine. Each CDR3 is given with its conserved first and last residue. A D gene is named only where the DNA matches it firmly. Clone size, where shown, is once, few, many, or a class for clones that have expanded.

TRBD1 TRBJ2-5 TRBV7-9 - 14 TGTGCCAGCAGCTTAGACGGGACAGGGGAGACCCAGTACTTC CASSLDGTGETQYF
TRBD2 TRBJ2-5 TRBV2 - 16 TGTGCCAGCAGGCTGGGAGCGGGGGGTACCCAAGAGACCCAGTACTTC CASRLGAGGTQETQYF
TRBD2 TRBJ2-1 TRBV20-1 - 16 TGCAGTGCCACCCCACCGGGACTAGCTTCCTACAATGAGCAGTTCTTC CSATPPGLASYNEQFF
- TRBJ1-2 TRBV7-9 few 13 TGTGCCAGCAGCTTTTTGGGGTCACATGGCTACACCTTC CASSFLGSHGYTF
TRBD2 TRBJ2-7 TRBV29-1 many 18 TGCAGCGTTGGGACCGGGGGGCGGGGACTAGCGGGGTCCTACGAGCAGTACTTC CSVGTGGRGLAGSYEQYF
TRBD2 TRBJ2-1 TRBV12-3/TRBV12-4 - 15 TGTGCCAGCAGTCCCCATAGCGGGGGGACCAATGAGCAGTTCTTC CASSPHSGGTNEQFF
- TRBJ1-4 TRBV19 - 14 TGTGCCAGTACTCCGGGACGGAGAAATGAAAAACTGTTTTTT CASTPGRRNEKLFF
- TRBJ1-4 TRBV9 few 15 TGTGCCAGCAGCGCCTCACAGGGCTATAATGAAAAACTGTTTTTT CASSASQGYNEKLFF
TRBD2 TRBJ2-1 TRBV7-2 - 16 TGTGCCAGCAGCAACCCCCGGACTAGCGTATGGGATGAGCAGTTCTTC CASSNPRTSVWDEQFF
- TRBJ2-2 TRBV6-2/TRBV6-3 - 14 TGTGCCAGCGTATACAGCCCCACCACCGGGGAGCTGTTTTTT CASVYSPTTGELFF
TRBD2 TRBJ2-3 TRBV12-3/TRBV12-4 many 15 TGTGCCACCCTCTTGGGACTAGCTTTCTCAGATACGCAGTATTTT CATLLGLAFSDTQYF
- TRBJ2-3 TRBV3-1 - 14 TGTGCCAGCAGCCCCCGTGTGGGGGCGGATACGCAGTATTTT CASSPRVGADTQYF
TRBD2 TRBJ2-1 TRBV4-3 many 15 TGCGCCAGCAGCCAAGAACTAGCGGGTACAAGTGAGCAGTTCTTC CASSQELAGTSEQFF
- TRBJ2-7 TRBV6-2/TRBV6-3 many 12 TGTGCCAGCAGTTACTGGACCTACGAGCAGTACTTC CASSYWTYEQYF
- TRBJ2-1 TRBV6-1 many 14 TGTGCCAGCAGTGAAGGTCAGATTTACAATGAGCAGTTCTTC CASSEGQIYNEQFF
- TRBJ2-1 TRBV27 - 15 TGTGCCAGCAGTTCGGGGGTGAACCTTTACAATGAGCAGTTCTTC CASSSGVNLYNEQFF
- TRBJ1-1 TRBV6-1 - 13 TGTGCCAGCAGTGAATACAGGGCCACTGAAGCTTTCTTT CASSEYRATEAFF
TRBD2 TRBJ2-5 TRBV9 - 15 TGTGCCAGCAGCGAAATAGCGGGAGGCGGGGAGACCCAGTACTTC CASSEIAGGGETQYF
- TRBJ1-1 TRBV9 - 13 TGTGCCAGCAGCGTAGCGCCGGACCGGCAAGCTTTCTTT CASSVAPDRQAFF
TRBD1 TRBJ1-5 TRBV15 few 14 TGTGCCACCAGCAGGAACAGGGGGCGTGAGCCCCAGCATTTT CATSRNRGREPQHF
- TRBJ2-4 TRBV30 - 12 TGTGCCTGGGGGGGGTCTAAAAACATTCAGTACTTC CAWGGSKNIQYF
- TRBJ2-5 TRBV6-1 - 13 TGTGCCAGCAGCGGACTTGTGGCAGAGACCCAGTACTTC CASSGLVAETQYF
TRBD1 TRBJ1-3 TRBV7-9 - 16 TGTGCCAGCAGCCCGCAAGGGGGCGTCTCTGGAAACACCATATATTTT CASSPQGGVSGNTIYF
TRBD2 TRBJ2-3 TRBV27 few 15 TGTGCCAGCGGAGGGACTAGCGGGCGTTGGGATACGCAGTATTTT CASGGTSGRWDTQYF
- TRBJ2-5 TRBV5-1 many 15 TGCGCCAGCAGCTTGGAGGGGCAAGTGAAATATACCCAGTACTTC CASSLEGQVKYTQYF
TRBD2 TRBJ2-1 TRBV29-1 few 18 TGCAGCGTTGGAGGTGCGGGGGTTGTGGGAGCCACCTACAATGAGCAGTTCTTC CSVGGAGVVGATYNEQFF
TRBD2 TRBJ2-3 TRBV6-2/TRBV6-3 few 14 TGTGCCAGCAGACTAGCGGGCCGCTGGGGCACGCAGTATTTT CASRLAGRWGTQYF
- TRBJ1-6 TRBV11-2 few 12 TGTGCCAGCAGCTCGCAAAATTCACCCCTCCACTTT CASSSQNSPLHF
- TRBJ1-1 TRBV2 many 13 TGTGCCAGCAGTTATGACATGAGCAATGAAGCTTTCTTT CASSYDMSNEAFF
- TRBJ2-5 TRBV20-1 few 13 TGCAGTGCCAGGACGCGCTGGACCGAGACCCAGTACTTC CSARTRWTETQYF
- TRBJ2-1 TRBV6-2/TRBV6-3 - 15 TGTGCCAGCAGCCAACCCGAGCTACTCAACAATGAGCAGTTCTTC CASSQPELLNNEQFF
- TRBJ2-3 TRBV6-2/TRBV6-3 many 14 TGTGCCAGCAGTTACTCGTCCTTCACAGATACGCAGTATTTT CASSYSSFTDTQYF
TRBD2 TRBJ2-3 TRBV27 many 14 TGTGCCAGCAGTGTGGTAGCGGGAGTCAATACGCAGTATTTT CASSVVAGVNTQYF
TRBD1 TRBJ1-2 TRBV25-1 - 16 TGTGCCAGCAGTGAAGGGACAGGCGCTCGTTCGTATGGCTACACCTTC CASSEGTGARSYGYTF
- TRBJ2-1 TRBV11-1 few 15 TGTGCCAGCAGTTTGGACACCCATTTTCTCAATGAGCAGTTCTTC CASSLDTHFLNEQFF
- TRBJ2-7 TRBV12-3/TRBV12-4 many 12 TGTGCCAGCACCCAGGGGCCCGGGGACTTGGTTTTC CASTQGPGDLVF
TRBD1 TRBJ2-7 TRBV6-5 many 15 TGTGCCAGCAGTTACCGCGGACAGGGCGTGTACGAGCAGTACTTC CASSYRGQGVYEQYF
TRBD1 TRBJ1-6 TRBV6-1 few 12 TGTGCCAGCAGACAGGGGAATTCACCCCTCCACTTT CASRQGNSPLHF
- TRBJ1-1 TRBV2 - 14 TGTGCCAGCAGTGGAGGCCAGGGGAACACTGAAGCTTTCTTT CASSGGQGNTEAFF
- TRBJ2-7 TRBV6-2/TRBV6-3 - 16 TGTGCCAGCAGTACGATCAACCCGGTATACTCCTACGAGCAGTACTTC CASSTINPVYSYEQYF
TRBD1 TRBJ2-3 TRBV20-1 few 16 TGCAGTGTTTATCCTGAGACAGGGAAAGACGGAGGTACGCAGTATTTT CSVYPETGKDGGTQYF
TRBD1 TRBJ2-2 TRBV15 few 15 TGTGCCACCAGCGCCAGGACAGGGTTGATCGGGGAGCTGTTTTTT CATSARTGLIGELFF
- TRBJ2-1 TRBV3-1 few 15 TGTGCCAGCAGCCGACGGGAGAACTCCTACAATGAGCAGTTCTTC CASSRRENSYNEQFF
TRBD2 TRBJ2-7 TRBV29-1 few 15 TGCAGCGTTGCCCCGGGACTAGCGGGATCCCACGAGCAGTACTTC CSVAPGLAGSHEQYF
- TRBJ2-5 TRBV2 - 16 TGTGCCAGCAGTGAAAAGATCGGACTGTTACAAGAGACCCAGTACTTC CASSEKIGLLQETQYF
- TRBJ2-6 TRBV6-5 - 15 TGTGCCAGCAGTTACTCGTTGGCTGGGGCCAACGTCCTGACTTTC CASSYSLAGANVLTF
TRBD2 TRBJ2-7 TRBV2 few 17 TGTGCCAGCGGCGTATCCGGGACTAGCGGGAAGCGGTACGAGCAGTACTTC CASGVSGTSGKRYEQYF
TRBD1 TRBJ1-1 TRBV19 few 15 TGTGCCAGTAGTATAGTTGGGACAGCCAACACTGAAGCTTTCTTT CASSIVGTANTEAFF
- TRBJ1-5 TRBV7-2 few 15 TGTGCCAGCAGCTTAGAAATGTCTAGCAATCAGCCCCAGCATTTT CASSLEMSSNQPQHF
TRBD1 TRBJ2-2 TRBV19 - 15 TGTGCCAGTAGTATGCGACAGGGTGGCACCGGGGAGCTGTTTTTT CASSMRQGGTGELFF
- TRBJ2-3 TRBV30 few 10 TGTGCGGCCGGTACAGATACGCAGTATTTT CAAGTDTQYF
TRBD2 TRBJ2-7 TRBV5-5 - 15 TGTGCCAGCAGCGATGGACTAGTGGGAGACTACGAGCAGTACTTC CASSDGLVGDYEQYF